These T cell receptor beta chains were read from a single sample in a study of beta chain features in type 1 diabetes. The data were produced by immunoSEQ multiplex PCR, yet TCRdb's version contains in-frame clones alone and is incomplete. There are 360,000 or so clones in the sample; around a fifth occur only once, and 0.044% lies in the top ten. The source material was naive CD4+ T cells from blood. The receptor set was obtained from a woman in her late teens or twenties in good health. CDR3s include the opening cysteine and the closing phenylalanine or tryptophan. The D gene is left open where the match is weak. Only some rows state a clone size, as once, few, many or a class for expanded clones.

j_call v_call clone_size d_call cdr3_aa cdr3_nt
TRBJ2-2 TRBV6-5 . . CASSYSGTAGELFF TGTGCCAGCAGTTATTCGGGAACGGCCGGGGAGCTGTTTTTT
TRBJ1-6 TRBV7-9 few TRBD1 CASSLQGASSPLHF TGTGCCAGCAGCTTACAGGGGGCGAGTTCACCCCTCCACTTT
TRBJ2-5 TRBV29-1 few TRBD2 CSVDGTSGKETQYF TGCAGCGTGGACGGGACTAGCGGGAAAGAGACCCAGTACTTC
TRBJ1-4 TRBV23-1 . TRBD1 CASSHRFKQGREKLFF TGCGCCAGCAGTCACCGATTCAAACAGGGGAGGGAAAAACTGTTTTTT
TRBJ1-2 TRBV28 few . CASNHRGGGGYTF TGTGCCAGCAACCATAGGGGAGGTGGAGGCTACACCTTC
TRBJ2-2 TRBV19 few TRBD2 CASRPGLAGGRNTGELFF TGTGCCAGTAGGCCGGGACTAGCGGGAGGACGGAACACCGGGGAGCTGTTTTTT
TRBJ1-1 TRBV19 . . CASSISRWNTEAFF TGTGCCAGTAGTATATCTCGTTGGAACACTGAAGCTTTCTTT
TRBJ2-5 TRBV5-6 few TRBD2 CASSSLAGVQETQYF TGTGCCAGCAGCTCCCTGGCGGGAGTTCAAGAGACCCAGTACTTC
TRBJ2-1 TRBV4-2 . . CASSLDSGDYNEQFF TGTGCCAGCAGCCTCGATAGCGGAGACTACAATGAGCAGTTCTTC
TRBJ1-2 TRBV7-9 . . CASSSTQGRYGYTF TGTGCCAGCAGCTCCACACAGGGACGGTATGGCTACACCTTC
TRBJ2-4 TRBV19 . . CATSGVGRNIQYF TGTGCCACCTCCGGGGTGGGGAGAAACATTCAGTACTTC
TRBJ2-2 TRBV2 few . CASSGRDTGELFF TGTGCCAGCAGTGGACGGGACACCGGGGAGCTGTTTTTT
TRBJ1-2 TRBV9 few TRBD1 CASSVGQGVAYGYTF TGTGCCAGCAGCGTAGGACAGGGGGTAGCCTATGGCTACACCTTC
TRBJ2-1 TRBV6-6 . . CASSLDASSYNEQFF TGTGCCAGCAGTCTAGACGCTAGCTCTTACAATGAGCAGTTCTTC
TRBJ2-1 TRBV18 . TRBD2 CASSLISGDEQFF TGTGCCAGCTCACTAATTAGCGGGGATGAGCAGTTCTTC
TRBJ1-5 TRBV7-6 . . CASSKGVSNQPQHF TGTGCCAGCAGCAAGGGGGTTAGCAATCAGCCCCAGCATTTT
TRBJ2-5 TRBV2 . . CASLGQQETQYF TGTGCCAGCCTAGGACAGCAAGAGACCCAGTACTTC
TRBJ1-5 TRBV9 . . CASSAQGGQPQHF TGTGCCAGCAGCGCGCAGGGAGGTCAGCCCCAGCATTTT
TRBJ2-2 TRBV25-1 . . CASRGYTGELFF TGTGCCAGCAGGGGCTACACCGGGGAGCTGTTTTTT
TRBJ1-2 TRBV25-1 . . CASSDFFYGYTF TGTGCCAGCAGTGACTTTTTCTATGGCTACACCTTC
TRBJ2-2 TRBV29-1 few TRBD1 CSVGATGGPNTGELFF TGCAGCGTCGGGGCGACAGGGGGCCCGAACACCGGGGAGCTGTTTTTT
TRBJ1-1 TRBV5-1 few TRBD1 CASSSHRGARPTEAFF TGCGCCAGCAGCTCCCACAGGGGCGCACGACCCACTGAAGCTTTCTTT
TRBJ2-1 TRBV5-4 . . CASSLGRDNEQFF TGTGCCAGCAGCTTAGGCCGGGACAATGAGCAGTTCTTC
TRBJ2-2 TRBV7-2 . . CASSLPPLFRRNTGELFF TGTGCCAGCAGCTTACCCCCCCTATTTCGGAGGAACACCGGGGAGCTGTTTTTT
TRBJ1-4 TRBV29-1 . . CSVGERFYEKLFF TGCAGCGTTGGTGAGCGGTTTTATGAAAAACTGTTTTTT
TRBJ2-3 TRBV9 . . CASSTALTDTQYF TGTGCCAGCAGCACCGCACTCACAGATACGCAGTATTTT
TRBJ2-1 TRBV7-9 . . CASSLGPGSNEQFF TGTGCCAGCAGCTTGGGGCCCGGGAGTAATGAGCAGTTCTTC
TRBJ2-7 TRBV6-5 few TRBD2 CASSYSTSGSREQYF TGTGCCAGCAGTTACTCGACTAGCGGGAGTAGAGAGCAGTACTTC
TRBJ2-1 TRBV29-1 . TRBD2 CSVAPSGRLYDEQFF TGCAGCGTTGCTCCTAGCGGGAGACTTTACGATGAGCAGTTCTTC
TRBJ1-6 TRBV9 few TRBD1 CASSGTGNSPLHF TGTGCCAGCAGCGGGACAGGGAATTCACCCCTCCACTTT
TRBJ1-2 TRBV2 . TRBD1 CASSRQGAKRSYGYTF TGTGCCAGCAGCAGACAGGGCGCTAAGCGGTCCTATGGCTACACCTTC
TRBJ2-5 TRBV7-9 . . CASSLAGAGETQYF TGTGCCAGCAGCTTAGCAGGGGCAGGAGAGACCCAGTACTTC
TRBJ2-7 TRBV7-9 . TRBD1 CASSPGQGPYEQYF TGTGCCAGCAGCCCCGGACAGGGGCCCTACGAGCAGTACTTC
TRBJ2-7 TRBV18 . TRBD2 CASSPPGLATYEQYF TGTGCCAGCTCACCACCGGGACTAGCGACCTACGAGCAGTACTTC
TRBJ2-5 TRBV7-2 . . CASSLEAHGETQYF TGTGCCAGCAGCTTAGAAGCACACGGGGAGACCCAGTACTTC
TRBJ2-3 TRBV5-6 few TRBD1 CASSTRTGADTQYF TGTGCCAGCAGCACCCGGACAGGGGCGGATACGCAGTATTTT
TRBJ2-2 TRBV5-6 . . CASRRAGVELFF TGTGCCAGCAGGCGGGCAGGGGTGGAGCTGTTTTTT
TRBJ2-5 TRBV15 . TRBD1 CATSSHRGSGETQYF TGTGCCACCAGCAGCCACAGGGGGAGCGGAGAGACCCAGTACTTC
TRBJ2-3 TRBV29-1 . . CSVEGGGGTDTQYF TGCAGCGTTGAGGGAGGCGGCGGCACAGATACGCAGTATTTT
TRBJ1-1 TRBV7-9 . TRBD1 CASSQGGTGRTEAFF TGTGCCAGCAGCCAAGGGGGGACAGGGAGAACTGAAGCTTTCTTT
TRBJ1-1 TRBV29-1 few TRBD1 CSVEGVGRGAAFF TGCAGCGTTGAAGGCGTCGGCAGGGGGGCCGCTTTCTTT
TRBJ1-2 TRBV5-1 few TRBD1 CASSLSGGPNYGYTF TGCGCCAGCAGCTTATCAGGGGGCCCCAACTATGGCTACACCTTC
TRBJ2-2 TRBV11-1 few TRBD1 CASSPTGTGGELFF TGTGCCAGCAGCCCCACCGGGACAGGGGGGGAGCTGTTTTTT
TRBJ1-1 TRBV5-5 few . CASSSVNTEAFF TGTGCCAGCAGCTCAGTGAACACTGAAGCTTTCTTT
TRBJ1-5 TRBV10-3 few . CASQALNQPQHF TGTGCCAGTCAGGCGCTCAATCAGCCCCAGCATTTT
TRBJ2-3 TRBV11-1 few . CASSLVSRADTQYF TGTGCCAGCAGCTTAGTTTCCAGGGCAGATACGCAGTATTTT
TRBJ1-5 TRBV5-4 . TRBD1 CASSLGARDRNQPQHF TGTGCCAGCAGCTTGGGAGCCCGGGACAGGAATCAGCCCCAGCATTTT
TRBJ2-1 TRBV29-1 . . CSVEDALVNEQFF TGCAGCGTTGAAGATGCGCTAGTCAATGAGCAGTTCTTC